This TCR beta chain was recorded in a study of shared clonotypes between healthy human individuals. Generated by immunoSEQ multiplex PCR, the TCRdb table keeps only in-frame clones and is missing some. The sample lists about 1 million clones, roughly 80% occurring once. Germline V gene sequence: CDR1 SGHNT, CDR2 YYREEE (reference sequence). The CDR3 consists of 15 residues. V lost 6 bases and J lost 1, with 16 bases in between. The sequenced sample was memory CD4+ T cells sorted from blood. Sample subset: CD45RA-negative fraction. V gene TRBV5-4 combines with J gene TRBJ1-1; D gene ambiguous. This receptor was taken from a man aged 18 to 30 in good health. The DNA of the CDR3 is TGTGCCAGCAACCTTGGCGGGTCGGGGAACACTGAAGCTTTCTTT. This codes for CASNLGGSGNTEAFF.